The sample holds a few counts of the clone carrying this TCR beta chain. The target antigen is unknown. Researchers reported that TCR beta cDNA libraries carried unique molecular identifiers. Approximately 550,000 cDNA molecules came from about 1 to 10 million T cells. TCRdb independently ran MiXCR on the PCR reads; one entry per CDR3 protein. This sample has fewer than 850,000 distinct CDR3 sequences, with about 45% found just once. This sample is part of a study of post-analysis software for immune sequencing data. Whole-study findings and limits: Four to six TRBV segments, including TRBV5-6, TRBV5-1 and TRBV20-1, were more frequent in patients than controls.

The CDR3 consists of 14 residues. The V gene's germline CDR1 is KGHSH and CDR2 LQKENI. Trimming took 3 bases from V and 5 from J, leaving 13 bases between them. Material for sequencing was blood. The clonotype originates from a girl under 18 with multiple sclerosis. V usage is TRBV18 and J usage is TRBJ2-5, with D possibly TRBD1 on 6 matching bases. CDR3 sequence reads: CASSPEQGAETQYF. The CDR3 region has the DNA TGTGCCAGCTCACCCGAACAGGGTGCGGAGACCCAGTACTTC.